The 15 T cell receptor beta chains below were found in one sample sequenced in a study of regulatory T cells in long-lasting Graves disease. The time point denotes: newly diagnosed GD, antithyroid drugs for less than 3 months. PBMC-extracted RNA yielded the TCR library. iRepertoire HTBI primers and Arm-PCR of CDR3 regions built TCR beta libraries. Each CDR3 protein gets one entry after TCRdb re-called the multiplex PCR reads with MiXCR. The table shows hundreds of thousands of distinct CDR3 sequences, with 16% occurring only once. This sample was shared with a second study, whose subject was T cells in Graves' hyperthyroidism and ophthalmopathy.

The material sequenced was peripheral blood mononuclear cells (PBMCs), taken at new diagnosis, from a patient treated with antithyroid drugs. The source of these receptors is a woman aged 35-65 years with Graves disease.

This clonotype was found a few times. The rearrangement joins TRBV4-2 to TRBJ2-7; D is uncertain. The V gene's germline CDR1 is LGHNA and CDR2 YNFKEQ. V was clipped by 3 bases and J by 1 base, with 13 bases between them. CDR3 length: 15 amino acids. The CDR3 is CASSQYPTPSYEQYF. The CDR3 DNA reads as TGTGCCAGCAGCCAGTACCCTACACCGTCCTACGAGCAGTACTTC.

This clonotype was observed at least ten times. The V call is TRBV27, the J call TRBJ1-1, with a weak D call TRBD1 (5 bases). The CDR3 sequence is 14 residues long. V was pared by 5 bases and J by 2 bases, with 12 bases between. Germline V lookup: CDR1 MNHEY, CDR2 SMNVEV (reference sequence). CDR3 protein: CASSLGPPNTEAFF. Written as DNA, the CDR3 is TGTGCCAGCAGTCTGGGACCCCCCAACACTGAAGCTTTCTTT.

This clonotype was counted at least ten times. V is TRBV12-3 or TRBV12-4 and J is TRBJ1-5; D gene uncertain. This CDR3 region has 14 residues. V was cut by 4 bases and J by 0 bases, with 7 bases left in between. CDR3 nucleotides: TGTGCCAGCAGTTCGTACCTTAGCAATCAGCCCCAGCATTTT. Translated, it gives CASSSYLSNQPQHF.

As regards this clonotype: This sequence may be a read error, since a much larger clone differs from it by one base. The chain uses TRBV3-1 and TRBJ1-1; no definite D call. The CDR3 is 16 residues long. CDR1 LGHDT and CDR2 YNNKEL come from the germline V gene (reference sequence). The V end lost 4 bases, the J end lost 0 bases, and 15 bases lay between the germline ends. The CDR3 is CASSRDLGLMNTEAFF. The CDR3 DNA reads as TGTGCCAGCAGCCGAGATCTCGGGCTGATGAACACTGAAGCTTTCTTT.

The V and J genes are TRBV7-2 and TRBJ2-1, with D possibly being TRBD2 (7 bases). CDR3 length: 16 residues. The germline gives CDR1 SGHTA, CDR2 FQGNSA. Trimming pared 3 bases from V and 10 bases from J, leaving 22 bases between. For the CDR3, the DNA is TGTGCCAGCAGCTTGGGGGGGCGGAGGCGGGGGATCGAGCAGTTCTTC. Translated: CASSLGGRRRGIEQFF.

This clonotype was found many times. The genes are TRBV3-1 and TRBJ2-3, with 7 bases matching TRBD2. The CDR3 has 18 residues. Germline V gives CDR1 LGHDT, CDR2 YNNKEL (reference sequence). V gave up 3 bases and J gave up 2 bases; unmatched junction bases: 14. The CDR3 loop is CASSHFPGSGDPTDTQYF. The CDR3 coding sequence is TGTGCCAGCAGCCACTTCCCGGGGAGCGGGGACCCCACAGATACGCAGTATTTT.

This clonotype was picked up many times. The V call is TRBV28, the J call TRBJ1-2, with D tentatively TRBD1 (5 bases). Trimming took off 6 bases at V and 5 bases at J, with 7 bases between the two ends. Germline V lookup: CDR1 MDHEN, CDR2 SYDVKM. The CDR3 sequence is 11 residues long. CDR3: CASRRQYGYTF. The CDR3 nucleotides read TGTGCCAGCAGACGACAGTATGGCTACACCTTC.

This clonotype has a count of ten or more. The V gene is TRBV12-3 or TRBV12-4, the J gene TRBJ1-5; perhaps TRBD1 as D (5 bases). CDR3 size: 14 residues. Trimming removed 1 base at V and 7 bases at J, with 11 bases between. This chain's CDR3 is CASSLVGAGQPQHF. The CDR3 coding sequence is TGTGCCAGCAGTTTAGTAGGGGCCGGGCAGCCCCAGCATTTT.

The V and J genes are TRBV6-1 and TRBJ1-5; D gene ambiguous. The CDR3 has 13 amino acids. Germline loops: CDR1 MNHNS, CDR2 SASEGT. V shed 4 bases and J shed 7 bases, with 11 bases lying between them. As DNA, the CDR3 is TGTGCCAGCAGTGGGTGGGTTGGGCAGCCCCAGCATTTT. Protein: CASSGWVGQPQHF.

This clonotype has more than one count but fewer than ten. The chain links TRBV9 to TRBJ2-3, with 7 bases matching TRBD2. This CDR3 comprises 16 residues. Germline V gene data show CDR1 as SGDLS and CDR2 as YYNGEE. V lost 4 bases and J lost 1; bases outside the gene matches: 9. The CDR3 DNA sequence: TGTGCCAGCAGCCCCCTACCGGGGGGAGGCACAGATACGCAGTATTTT. This translates into CASSPLPGGGTDTQYF.

This clonotype was seen only once. The genes are TRBV20-1 and TRBJ1-1; 11 bases map to TRBD1. Germline CDR1 reads DFQATT; CDR2 reads SNEGSKA (reference sequence). The CDR3 has 17 amino acids. J was trimmed by 1 base and V by 0 bases; bases with no gene match: 7. CDR3 nucleotides: TGCAGTGCTAGAGAGGACAGGGGGCGCGGGGCGAACACTGAAGCTTTCTTT. It specifies CSAREDRGRGANTEAFF.

V is TRBV7-2 and J is TRBJ1-2; D not resolved. This CDR3 spans 15 amino acids. The V gene's germline CDR1 is SGHTA and CDR2 FQGNSA. With 5 bases removed from V and 3 bases from J, the gap between germline ends came to 16 bases. As DNA, the CDR3 is TGTGCCAGCAGCCAAGGCAGCACCGCATACTATGGCTACACCTTC. It encodes CASSQGSTAYYGYTF.

This clonotype appeared many times. J is TRBJ2-1 and V is TRBV28; D gene ambiguous. The CDR3 consists of 11 residues. V lost 4 bases and J 5 bases, leaving 3 bases between the germline ends. Germline V gene lookup returns CDR1 MDHEN and CDR2 SYDVKM. CDR3 loop: CASSWNNEQFF. The CDR3, as DNA: TGTGCCAGCAGTTGGAACAATGAGCAGTTCTTC.

In the case of this clonotype: Just one base apart from a much larger clone, this may be a read error. V is TRBV11-1 and J is TRBJ2-1; D ambiguous. CDR1 is SGHAT and CDR2 is FQDESV in the germline V gene (reference sequence). CDR3 length: 10 residues. V shed 9 bases and J shed 10 bases, with 10 bases lying between them. The CDR3 protein is CASGLYEQFF. CDR3 nucleotide sequence: TGTGCCAGTGGGCTCTACGAGCAGTTCTTC.

The chain carries TRBV2 and TRBJ2-3; TRBD2 matches at 16 bases. The J segment lost 5 bases and the V segment lost 5 bases, leaving 7 bases of the junction unmatched. CDR3 size: 17 residues. Germline V CDR1 and CDR2: SNHLY, FYNNEI. The CDR3 DNA is TGTGCCAGCAGTTCGGGACTAGCGGGGGGGGCTGGAGATACGCAGTATTTT. Translated: CASSSGLAGGAGDTQYF.